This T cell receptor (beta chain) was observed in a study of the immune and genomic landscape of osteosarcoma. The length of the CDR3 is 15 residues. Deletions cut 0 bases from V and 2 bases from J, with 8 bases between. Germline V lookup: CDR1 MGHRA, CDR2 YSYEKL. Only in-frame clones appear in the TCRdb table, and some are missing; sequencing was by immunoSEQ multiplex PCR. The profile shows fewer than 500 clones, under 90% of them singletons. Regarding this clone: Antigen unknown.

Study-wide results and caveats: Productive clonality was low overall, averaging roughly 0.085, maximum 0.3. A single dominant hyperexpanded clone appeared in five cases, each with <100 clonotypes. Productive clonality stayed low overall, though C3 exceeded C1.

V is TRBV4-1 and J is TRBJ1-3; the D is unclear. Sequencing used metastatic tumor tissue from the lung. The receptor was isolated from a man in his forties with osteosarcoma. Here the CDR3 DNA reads TGCGCCAGCAGCCAAGAAAAGGGAGCTGGAAACACCATATATTTT. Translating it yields CASSQEKGAGNTIYF.